Shown below are 17 T cell receptor beta chains from a single sample sequenced in a study of CD8 T cells in Susac syndrome. With random hexamers, reverse transcription was performed on about 0.5 to 1 ug of RNA. One entry per CDR3 protein results from TCRdb running MiXCR on the immunoSEQ multiplex PCR reads. There are about 150,000 distinct CDR3 sequences in the sample; approximately 95% occur only once, and over 0.095% lies in the top ten. The specimen sequenced was CD4+ T cells from PBMCs. Receptor source: a human donor with multiple sclerosis.

The V call is TRBV5-5, the J call TRBJ1-4; 8 nucleotides line up with TRBD1. J lost 7 bases, V lost 4 bases, and 12 bases had no gene match. The CDR3 has 16 amino acids. Germline V gene data show CDR1 as SGHKS and CDR2 as YYEKEE (reference sequence). Written as DNA, the CDR3 is TGTGCCAGCAGCACGGACCCAGGGGGCGCTTTTGAAAAACTGTTTTTT. It yields the protein CASSTDPGGAFEKLFF.

The rearrangement links TRBV9 to TRBJ2-1; 12 bases agree with TRBD2. This CDR3 contains 18 residues. Per the germline V gene, CDR1 is SGDLS and CDR2 is YYNGEE. V was pared by 3 bases and J by 5 bases, with 12 bases of the junction left unmatched. The CDR3 reads CASSERDPGLAGNNEQFF. The CDR3 DNA reads TGTGCCAGCAGCGAGAGGGACCCGGGACTAGCGGGCAACAATGAGCAGTTCTTC.

The V gene is TRBV7-9, the J gene TRBJ2-1, with 10 bases that match TRBD2. The CDR3 loop spans 18 amino acids. Per germline, CDR1 SEHNR and CDR2 FQNEAQ (reference sequence). The J segment lost 7 bases and the V segment lost 1 base, leaving 13 bases of the junction unmatched. The CDR3 DNA sequence: TGTGCCAGCAGCTTAGGCCCCAGCGGGAGGGCCCGGGGGAATGAGCAGTTCTTC. Protein product: CASSLGPSGRARGNEQFF. Looking up the rest from reference TRBV7-9 and TRBJ2-1 gives the full variable domain: DTGVSQNPRHKITKRGQNVTFRCDPISEHNRLYWYRQTLGQGPEFLTYFQNEAQLEKSRLLSDRFSAERPKGSFSTLEIQRTEQGDSAMYLCASSLGPSGRARGNEQFFGPGTRLTVL.

This chain links TRBV5-1 with TRBJ2-7, with TRBD2 matching 7 bases. From germline, CDR1 is SGHRS and CDR2 YFSETQ. This CDR3 region has 14 residues. V was clipped by 4 bases and J by 7 bases; unmatched bases: 11. The CDR3 spells CASSKGLPPQEQYF. In DNA form, the CDR3 reads TGCGCCAGCAGCAAGGGACTACCACCCCAGGAGCAGTACTTC.

The chain is built from TRBV3-1 and TRBJ2-3; 12 nucleotides match TRBD2. The germline V gene encodes CDR1 LGHDT and CDR2 YNNKEL (reference sequence). CDR3 length: 15 residues. V lost 4 bases, J lost 8 bases, and 7 bases stayed unmatched. The CDR3 spells CASSPQLAGGRTQYF. In DNA, the CDR3 is TGTGCCAGCAGCCCACAACTAGCGGGAGGCCGTACGCAGTATTTT.

The chain joins TRBV20-1 to TRBJ1-5; unclear D gene. The CDR3 covers 15 residues. Germline V CDR1 and CDR2: DFQATT, SNEGSKA (reference sequence). V was clipped by 3 bases and J by 5 bases, with 17 bases between them. The CDR3 DNA follows: TGCAGTGCTAGCGCCGGACCGGATAAATATCAGCCCCAGCATTTT. Translating gives CSASAGPDKYQPQHF.

The chain carries TRBV25-1 and TRBJ2-2, with 7 positions matching TRBD1. CDR1 is MGHDK, CDR2 SYGVNS, per germline. The length of the CDR3 is 13 residues. V trimming: 4 bases; J trimming: 9 bases; junction bases outside the gene matches: 5. The CDR3 reads CASSVTGVRELFF. The CDR3 DNA reads as TGTGCCAGCAGTGTAACAGGGGTTCGGGAGCTGTTTTTT.

This chain uses TRBV3-1 with TRBJ2-5; TRBD1 is a possible D gene (5 bases). V was clipped by 1 base and J by 3 bases, with 9 bases between them. This CDR3 has 14 amino acids. Germline V CDR1 and CDR2: LGHDT, YNNKEL (reference sequence). The CDR3 DNA reads as TGTGCCAGCAGCCAAGCTGACAGAAAAGAGACCCAGTACTTC. This gives the protein CASSQADRKETQYF.

J is TRBJ2-5 and V is TRBV27; no clear D. Trimming left V 0 bases short and J 10 bases short, with 18 bases between. This CDR3 region has 15 residues. The germline gives CDR1 MNHEY, CDR2 SMNVEV (reference sequence). CDR3 nucleotide sequence: TGTGCCAGCAGTTTATCCCCGGTGAAGGGTTTTAGCCAGTACTTC. This gives the protein CASSLSPVKGFSQYF.

This clonotype was observed a single time. This sequence joins TRBV18 and TRBJ1-1; D might be TRBD1 (6 bases). There are 14 residues in the CDR3. Between the trimmed V and J ends, which lost 2 bases and 7 bases, there was a span of 14 bases. The germline gives CDR1 KGHSH, CDR2 LQKENI. The CDR3 DNA reads TGTGCCAGCTCACCAACAGGGAAGTCCGGTGAAGCTTTCTTT. Amino acid sequence: CASSPTGKSGEAFF.

This chain joins TRBV7-9 and TRBJ2-3, with D perhaps TRBD2 (5 bases). CDR3 length equals 14 residues. V lost 4 bases to trimming and J lost 1 base, with 9 bases between them. Germline V gives CDR1 SEHNR, CDR2 FQNEAQ (reference sequence). CDR3 sequence: CASSSYGGTDTQYF. Written as DNA, the CDR3 is TGTGCCAGCAGCTCCTACGGGGGCACAGATACGCAGTATTTT.

V usage is TRBV4-1 and J usage is TRBJ2-7; D is ambiguous. V was shortened by 2 bases and J by 0 bases, with 14 bases between the two germline ends. Germline CDR1 and CDR2: MGHRA and YSYEKL. The CDR3 length is 16 residues. The chain's CDR3 is CASSQLISASSYEQYF. CDR3 DNA sequence: TGCGCCAGCAGCCAATTAATAAGCGCAAGCTCCTACGAGCAGTACTTC.

V is TRBV11-2 and J is TRBJ2-5; tentatively, D is TRBD1 (6 bases). The V and J ends lost 5 bases and 4 bases respectively, with 14 bases between them. In germline, CDR1 is SGHAT, CDR2 FQNNGV. CDR3 length: 14 residues. The CDR3 loop is CASSHDRRRETQYF. The CDR3 nucleotides read TGTGCCAGCAGCCACGACAGGAGAAGAGAGACCCAGTACTTC.

The chain links TRBV4-1 to TRBJ2-7, with no clear D. CDR3 length: 14 amino acids. Germline V CDR1 and CDR2: MGHRA, YSYEKL. The ends were cut back, 0 bases at V and 1 base at J, with 7 bases in the middle. CDR3: CASSQDPRSYEQYF. The CDR3 nucleotides are TGCGCCAGCAGCCAAGATCCCCGGTCCTACGAGCAGTACTTC.

The V and J genes are TRBV25-1 and TRBJ2-7; TRBD1 is a possible D gene (8 bases). Trimming shortened V by 3 bases and J by 7 bases, and 19 bases separated the two germline ends. The V gene's germline CDR1 is MGHDK and CDR2 SYGVNS. The CDR3 contains 15 residues. DNA of the CDR3: TGTGCCAGCAGTGAGTACAGGGGGGGTATGGGAGAGCAGTACTTC. Protein product: CASSEYRGGMGEQYF.

The rearrangement joins TRBV29-1 to TRBJ1-3; no clear D. Germline lookup yields CDR1 SQVTM and CDR2 ANQGSEA. V was shortened by 1 base and J by 4 bases, with 8 bases between the two germline ends. This CDR3 is 13 amino acids long. The CDR3 DNA reads as TGCAGCGTTGAAGTATCCGGGGGAAACACCATATATTTT. This translates into CSVEVSGGNTIYF.

This chain connects TRBV12-3 or TRBV12-4 to TRBJ2-1, with D uncertain. CDR3 length: 12 residues. V was trimmed by 5 bases and J by 4 bases, leaving 6 bases between them. CDR3 bases: TGTGCCAGCAGTCCCCGATACAATGAGCAGTTCTTC. Translation: CASSPRYNEQFF.